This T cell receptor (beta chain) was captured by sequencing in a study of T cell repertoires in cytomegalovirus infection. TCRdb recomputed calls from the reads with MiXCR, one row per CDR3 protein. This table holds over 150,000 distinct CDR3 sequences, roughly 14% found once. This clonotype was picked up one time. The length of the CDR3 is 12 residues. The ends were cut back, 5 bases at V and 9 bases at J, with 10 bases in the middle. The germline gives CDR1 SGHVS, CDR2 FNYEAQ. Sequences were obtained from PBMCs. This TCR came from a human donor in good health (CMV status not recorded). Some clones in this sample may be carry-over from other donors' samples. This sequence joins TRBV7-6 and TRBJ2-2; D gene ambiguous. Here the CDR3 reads CASSVLVRELFF. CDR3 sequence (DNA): TGTGCCAGCAGCGTGTTGGTCCGGGAGCTGTTTTTT.